Below, 5 T cell receptor beta chains from the same sample are listed, as sequenced in a study of PD-1 blockade in classical Hodgkin lymphoma. Assay: immunoSEQ multiplex PCR; the TCRdb copy retains only in-frame clones and omits some. The table records around 25,000 clones, approximately 89% of them present only once. The sample's time point: cycle 4 day 1 (C4D1), after 6 weeks of nivolumab. Each of the patients experienced relapse following autologous stem cell transplantation, and their brentuximab vedotin exposure differed. With magnetic negative selection, CD4+ T cells were purified from PBMCs that had been thawed. The input for sequencing was CD4+ T cells from blood, taken before the fourth cycle of nivolumab. The receptors derive from a human donor with classical Hodgkin lymphoma.

The J gene is TRBJ2-7, the V gene TRBV6-5; TRBD1 matches 9 bases. Germline loops: CDR1 MNHEY, CDR2 SVGAGI. Germline trimming cut 5 bases from V and 4 bases from J; bases unmatched to any gene: 9. The CDR3 loop spans 15 amino acids. The CDR3: CASSPSGTGLYEQYF. CDR3 in DNA: TGTGCCAGCAGTCCCTCCGGGACAGGGTTATACGAGCAGTACTTC.

The V and J genes are TRBV19 and TRBJ2-1; 9 bases are shared with TRBD2. With V trimmed by 6 bases and J by 14 bases, 11 bases remained unmatched. The germline V gene encodes CDR1 LNHDA and CDR2 SQIVND (reference sequence). The CDR3 has 13 residues. CDR3 bases: TGTGCCAGTAGCCCTGCTAGCGGGACTCCCAAGTTCTTC. It yields the protein CASSPASGTPKFF.

This chain connects TRBV18 to TRBJ2-7, with D uncertain. The V end lost 4 bases, the J end lost 2 bases, and 3 bases lay between the germline ends. This CDR3 is 11 amino acids long. Germline V gene sequence: CDR1 KGHSH, CDR2 LQKENI. CDR3 amino acids: CASSRAYEQYF. Here the CDR3 DNA reads TGTGCCAGCTCACGAGCCTACGAGCAGTACTTC.

This chain joins TRBV5-6 and TRBJ2-3; D may be TRBD1 (5 bases). The ends were cut back, 1 base at V and 1 base at J, with 16 bases in the middle. Germline V CDR1 and CDR2: SGHDT, YYEEEE. The CDR3 is made up of 17 amino acids. The CDR3 spells CASSLWGSGRGTDTQYF. DNA for the CDR3: TGTGCCAGCAGCTTGTGGGGTTCGGGCAGGGGCACAGATACGCAGTATTTT.

This clone was observed once. The gene calls are TRBV6-5 and TRBJ1-1; TRBD1 is a possible D gene (5 bases). The germline gives CDR1 MNHEY, CDR2 SVGAGI. CDR3 length equals 14 residues. The V end lost 6 bases, the J end lost 1 base, and 12 bases lay between the germline ends. CDR3 coding DNA: TGTGCCAGCAGCCGTACAGGCCCGAACACTGAAGCTTTCTTT. It specifies CASSRTGPNTEAFF.